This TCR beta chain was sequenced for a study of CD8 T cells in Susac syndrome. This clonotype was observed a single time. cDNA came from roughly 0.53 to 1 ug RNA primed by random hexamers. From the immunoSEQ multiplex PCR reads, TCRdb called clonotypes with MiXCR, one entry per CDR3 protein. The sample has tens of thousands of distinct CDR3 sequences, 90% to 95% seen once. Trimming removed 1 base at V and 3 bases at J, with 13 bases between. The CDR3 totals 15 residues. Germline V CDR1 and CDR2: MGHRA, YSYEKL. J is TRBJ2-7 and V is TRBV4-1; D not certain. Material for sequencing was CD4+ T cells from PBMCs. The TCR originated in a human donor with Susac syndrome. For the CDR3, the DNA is TGCGCCAGCAGCCAAGTAGGCAGGCTACGCTACGAGCAGTACTTC. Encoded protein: CASSQVGRLRYEQYF.